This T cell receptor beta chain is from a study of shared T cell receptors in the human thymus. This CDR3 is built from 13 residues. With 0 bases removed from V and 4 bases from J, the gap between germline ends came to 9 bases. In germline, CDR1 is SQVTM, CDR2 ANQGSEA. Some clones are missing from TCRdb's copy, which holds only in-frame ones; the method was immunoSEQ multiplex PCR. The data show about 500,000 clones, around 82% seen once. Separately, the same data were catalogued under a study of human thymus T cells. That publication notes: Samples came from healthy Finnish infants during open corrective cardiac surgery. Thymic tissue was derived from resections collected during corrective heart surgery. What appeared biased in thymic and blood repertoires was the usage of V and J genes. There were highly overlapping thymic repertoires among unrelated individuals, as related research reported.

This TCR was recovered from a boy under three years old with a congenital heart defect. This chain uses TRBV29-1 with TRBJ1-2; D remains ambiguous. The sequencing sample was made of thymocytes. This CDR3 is CSVEDRSFYGYTF. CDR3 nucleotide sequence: TGCAGCGTTGAAGACAGGTCCTTCTATGGCTACACCTTC. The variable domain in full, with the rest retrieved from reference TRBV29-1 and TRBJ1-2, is SAVISQKPSRDICQRGTSLTIQCQVDSQVTMMFWYRQQPGQSLTLIATANQGSEATYESGFVIDKFPISRPNLTFSTLTVSNMSPEDSSIYLCSVEDRSFYGYTFGSGTRLTVV.